This T cell receptor beta chain originates from a study of blood T cell repertoires in COVID-19. On the study more broadly: From the United States, Italy and Spain came samples of acute and convalescent COVID-19.

The ends were cut back, 9 bases at V and 0 bases at J, with 22 bases in the middle. The CDR3 runs to 18 residues. Per the germline V gene, CDR1 is SGHNT and CDR2 is YYREEE (reference sequence). Under the authors' procedure: From reference gene primer amplification, estimates of nucleated cell counts were derived. Clones were read by immunoSEQ multiplex PCR, and TCRdb kept only the in-frame ones, dropping some. V and J calls and clone size come straight from that table; D and trimming were deduced from the DNA. The profile shows roughly 170,000 clones, about 86% of them singletons. The rearrangement links TRBV5-4 to TRBJ2-6; the D gene is possibly TRBD2 (5 bases). The receptor comes from a man in his 70s with active or convalescent COVID-19. Material: peripheral blood. The CDR3 DNA is TGTGCCACCCCAGCGGTGGCTCCCGAACTCTCTGGGGCCAACGTCCTGACTTTC. This codes for CATPAVAPELSGANVLTF.